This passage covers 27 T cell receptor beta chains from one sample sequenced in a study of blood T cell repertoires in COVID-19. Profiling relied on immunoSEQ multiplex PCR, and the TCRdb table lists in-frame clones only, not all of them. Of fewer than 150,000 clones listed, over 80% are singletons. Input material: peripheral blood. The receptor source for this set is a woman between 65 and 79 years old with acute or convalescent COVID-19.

In DNA, the CDR3 is TGTGCCAGCAGGCCGTCGGGACAGGGTAATGGCTACACCTTC. Translation: CASRPSGQGNGYTF. This chain uses TRBV7-9 with TRBJ1-2; TRBD1 agrees at 9 bases. The J segment lost 6 bases and the V segment lost 6 bases, leaving 8 bases of the junction unmatched. This CDR3 comprises 14 residues. Per the germline V gene, CDR1 is SEHNR and CDR2 is FQNEAQ (reference sequence).

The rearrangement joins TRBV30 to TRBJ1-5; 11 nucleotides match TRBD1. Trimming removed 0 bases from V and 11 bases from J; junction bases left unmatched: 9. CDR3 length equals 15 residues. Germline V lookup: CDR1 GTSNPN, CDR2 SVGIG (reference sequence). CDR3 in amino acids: CAWSVLGTGGGTQHF. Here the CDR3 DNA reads TGTGCCTGGAGTGTACTCGGGACAGGGGGGGGGACCCAGCATTTT.

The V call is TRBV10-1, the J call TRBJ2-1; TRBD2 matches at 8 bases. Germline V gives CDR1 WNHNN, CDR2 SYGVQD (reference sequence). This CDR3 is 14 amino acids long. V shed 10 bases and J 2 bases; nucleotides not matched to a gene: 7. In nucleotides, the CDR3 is TGCGCCACAAGTCAGCGGGAGACCTACAATGAGCAGTTCTTC. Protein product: CATSQRETYNEQFF.

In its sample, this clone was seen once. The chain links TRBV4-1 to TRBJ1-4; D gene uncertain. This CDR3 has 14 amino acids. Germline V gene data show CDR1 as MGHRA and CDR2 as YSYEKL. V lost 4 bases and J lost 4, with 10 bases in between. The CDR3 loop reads CASSLSGSNEKLFF. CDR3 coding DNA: TGCGCCAGCAGCCTTAGCGGGAGTAATGAAAAACTGTTTTTT.

CDR3 sequence: CASSSISGSSYNEQFF. The CDR3 region has the DNA TGTGCCAGCAGCTCCATTAGCGGAAGCTCCTACAATGAGCAGTTCTTC. V and J are TRBV5-4 and TRBJ2-1; tentative D call: TRBD2 (6 bases). Trimming stripped 3 bases from V and 0 bases from J, with 13 bases between. The CDR3 has 16 residues. Per the germline V gene, CDR1 is SGHNT and CDR2 is YYREEE (reference sequence).

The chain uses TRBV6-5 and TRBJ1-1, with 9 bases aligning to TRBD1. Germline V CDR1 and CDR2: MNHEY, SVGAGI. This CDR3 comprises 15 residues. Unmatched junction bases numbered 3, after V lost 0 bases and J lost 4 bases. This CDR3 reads CASSYSAGQGTEAFF. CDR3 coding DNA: TGTGCCAGCAGTTACTCGGCGGGACAGGGCACTGAAGCTTTCTTT.

This chain's CDR3 is CASSVGSGGVMNTEAFF. The CDR3 nucleotides read TGTGCCAGCAGCGTAGGTTCGGGGGGCGTTATGAACACTGAAGCTTTCTTT. V is TRBV9 and J is TRBJ1-1; a weak D match, TRBD1 (6 bases). Germline CDR1 reads SGDLS; CDR2 reads YYNGEE. CDR3 size: 17 residues. V was trimmed by 0 bases and J by 0 bases, leaving 15 bases between them. Full variable domain (outside the CDR3, taken from reference TRBV9 and TRBJ1-1): DSGVTQTPKHLITATGQRVTLRCSPRSGDLSVYWYQQSLDQGLQFLIQYYNGEERAKGNILERFSAQQFPDLHSELNLSSLELGDSALYFCASSVGSGGVMNTEAFFGQGTRLTVV.

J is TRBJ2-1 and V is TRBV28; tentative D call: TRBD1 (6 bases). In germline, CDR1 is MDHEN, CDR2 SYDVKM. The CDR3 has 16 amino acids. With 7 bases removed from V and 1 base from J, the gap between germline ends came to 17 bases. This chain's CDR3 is CASIPGGYSSYNEQFF. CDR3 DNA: TGTGCCAGCATTCCTGGGGGCTACTCTTCCTACAATGAGCAGTTCTTC.

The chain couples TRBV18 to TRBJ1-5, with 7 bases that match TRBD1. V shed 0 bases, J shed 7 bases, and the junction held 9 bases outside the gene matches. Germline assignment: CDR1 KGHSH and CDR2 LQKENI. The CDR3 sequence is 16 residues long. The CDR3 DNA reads TGTGCCAGCTCACCACCGGGGACAGACTTAAGACAGCCCCAGCATTTT. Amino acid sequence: CASSPPGTDLRQPQHF.

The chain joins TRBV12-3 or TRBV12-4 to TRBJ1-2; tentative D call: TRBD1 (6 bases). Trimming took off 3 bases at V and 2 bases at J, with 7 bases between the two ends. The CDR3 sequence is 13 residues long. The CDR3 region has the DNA TGTGCCAGCAGTTTGGGGGCCAACTATGGCTACACCTTC. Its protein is CASSLGANYGYTF.

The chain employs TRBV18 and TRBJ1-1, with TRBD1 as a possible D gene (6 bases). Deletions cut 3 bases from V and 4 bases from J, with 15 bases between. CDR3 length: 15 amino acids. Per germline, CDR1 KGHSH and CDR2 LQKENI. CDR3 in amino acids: CASSPRVTGTTEAFF. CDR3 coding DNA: TGTGCCAGCTCACCGAGAGTTACAGGGACCACTGAAGCTTTCTTT.

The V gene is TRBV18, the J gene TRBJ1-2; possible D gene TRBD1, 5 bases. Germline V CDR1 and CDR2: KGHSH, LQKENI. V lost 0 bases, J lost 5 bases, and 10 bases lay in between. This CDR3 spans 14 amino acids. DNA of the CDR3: TGTGCCAGCTCACCACCGACGGCAGGGTATGGCTACACCTTC. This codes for CASSPPTAGYGYTF.

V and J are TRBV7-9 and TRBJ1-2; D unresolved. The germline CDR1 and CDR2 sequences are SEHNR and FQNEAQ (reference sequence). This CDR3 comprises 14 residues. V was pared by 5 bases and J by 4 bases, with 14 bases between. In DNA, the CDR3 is TGTGCCAGCAGCCCTCCGTTAGGAGGCTATGGCTACACCTTC. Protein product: CASSPPLGGYGYTF.

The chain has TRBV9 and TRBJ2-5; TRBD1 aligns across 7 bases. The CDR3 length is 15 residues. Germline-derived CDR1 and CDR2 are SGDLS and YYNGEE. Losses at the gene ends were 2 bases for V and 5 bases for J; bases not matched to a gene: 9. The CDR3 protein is CASSVGIGGWETQYF. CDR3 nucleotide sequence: TGTGCCAGCAGCGTGGGGATAGGGGGCTGGGAGACCCAGTACTTC. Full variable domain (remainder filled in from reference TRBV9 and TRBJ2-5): DSGVTQTPKHLITATGQRVTLRCSPRSGDLSVYWYQQSLDQGLQFLIQYYNGEERAKGNILERFSAQQFPDLHSELNLSSLELGDSALYFCASSVGIGGWETQYFGPGTRLLVL.

CDR3 loop: CASSIQAKLFF. DNA for the CDR3: TGTGCCAGTAGTATCCAAGCCAAACTGTTTTTT. The V and J genes are TRBV19 and TRBJ1-4; D ambiguous. Trimming pared 3 bases from V and 11 bases from J, leaving 7 bases between. CDR3 length: 11 amino acids. Germline V lookup: CDR1 LNHDA, CDR2 SQIVND (reference sequence).

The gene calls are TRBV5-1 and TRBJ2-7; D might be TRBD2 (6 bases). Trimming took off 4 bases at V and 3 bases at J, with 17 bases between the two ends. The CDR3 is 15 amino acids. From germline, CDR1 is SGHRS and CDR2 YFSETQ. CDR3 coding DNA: TGCGCCAGCAGCGATATACGGGGGAGCAACTACGAGCAGTACTTC. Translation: CASSDIRGSNYEQYF.

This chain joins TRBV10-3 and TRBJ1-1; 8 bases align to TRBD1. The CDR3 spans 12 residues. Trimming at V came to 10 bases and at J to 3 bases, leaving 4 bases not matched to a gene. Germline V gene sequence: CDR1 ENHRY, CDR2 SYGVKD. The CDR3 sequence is CATADRDTEAFF. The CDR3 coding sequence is TGTGCCACGGCGGACAGGGACACTGAAGCTTTCTTT.

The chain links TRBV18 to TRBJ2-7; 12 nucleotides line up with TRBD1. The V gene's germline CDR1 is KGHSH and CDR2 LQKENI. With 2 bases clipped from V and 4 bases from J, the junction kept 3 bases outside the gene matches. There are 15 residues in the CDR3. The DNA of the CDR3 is TGTGCCAGCTCACCAGAGGGACAGGGGGCTTACGAGCAGTACTTC. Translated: CASSPEGQGAYEQYF.

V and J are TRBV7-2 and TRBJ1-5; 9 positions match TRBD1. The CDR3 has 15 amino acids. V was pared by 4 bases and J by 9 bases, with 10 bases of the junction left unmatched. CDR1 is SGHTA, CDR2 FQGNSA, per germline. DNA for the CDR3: TGTGCCAGCAGCTCCAATCCGGGACAGGGTGGGCCCCAGCATTTT. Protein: CASSSNPGQGGPQHF.

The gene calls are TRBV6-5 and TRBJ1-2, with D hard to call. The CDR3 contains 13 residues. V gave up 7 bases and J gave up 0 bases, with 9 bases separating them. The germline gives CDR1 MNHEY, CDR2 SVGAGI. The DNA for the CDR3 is TGTGCCAGCACGCGAGGGCCTAACTATGGCTACACCTTC. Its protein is CASTRGPNYGYTF.

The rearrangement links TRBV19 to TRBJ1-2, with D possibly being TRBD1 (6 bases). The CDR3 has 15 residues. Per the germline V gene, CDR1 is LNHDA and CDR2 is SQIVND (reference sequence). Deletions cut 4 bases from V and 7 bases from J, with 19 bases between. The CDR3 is CASSTGTKGRGGYTF. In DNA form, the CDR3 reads TGTGCCAGTAGTACCGGGACGAAGGGCAGGGGTGGCTACACCTTC.

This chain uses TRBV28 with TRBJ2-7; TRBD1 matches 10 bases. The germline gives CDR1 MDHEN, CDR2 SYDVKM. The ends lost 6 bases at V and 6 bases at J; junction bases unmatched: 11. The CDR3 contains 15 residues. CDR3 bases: TGTGCCAGCAGGCAACCCGGGACAGGGGATCCCGAGCAGTACTTC. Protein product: CASRQPGTGDPEQYF.

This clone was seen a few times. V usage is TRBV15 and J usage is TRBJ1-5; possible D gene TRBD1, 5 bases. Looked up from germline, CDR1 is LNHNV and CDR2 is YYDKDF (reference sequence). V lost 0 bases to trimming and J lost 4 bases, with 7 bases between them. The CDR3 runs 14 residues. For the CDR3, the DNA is TGTGCCACCAGCAGAGATCGGGGGAATCAGCCCCAGCATTTT. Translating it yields CATSRDRGNQPQHF.

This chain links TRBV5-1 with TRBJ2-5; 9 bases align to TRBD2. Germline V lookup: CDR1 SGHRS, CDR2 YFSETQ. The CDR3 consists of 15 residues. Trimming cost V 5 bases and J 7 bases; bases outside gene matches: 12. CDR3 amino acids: CASRLTLAGEGTQYF. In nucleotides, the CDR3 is TGCGCCAGCAGACTCACTTTAGCGGGGGAGGGGACCCAGTACTTC.

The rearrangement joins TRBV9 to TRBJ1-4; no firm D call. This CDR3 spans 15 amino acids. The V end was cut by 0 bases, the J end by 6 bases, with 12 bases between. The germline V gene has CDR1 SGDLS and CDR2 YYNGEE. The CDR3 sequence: CASSVEGRSYEKLFF. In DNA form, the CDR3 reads TGTGCCAGCAGCGTAGAAGGGAGAAGTTATGAAAAACTGTTTTTT.

The CDR3 loop reads CATQRESNEQFF. CDR3 in DNA: TGTGCCACTCAGCGGGAGAGCAATGAGCAGTTCTTC. The V call is TRBV15, the J call TRBJ2-1, with 8 bases matching TRBD2. V dropped 9 bases and J dropped 6; count of bases not matched to a gene: 4. The CDR3 contains 12 residues. CDR1 is LNHNV and CDR2 is YYDKDF in the germline V gene (reference sequence).

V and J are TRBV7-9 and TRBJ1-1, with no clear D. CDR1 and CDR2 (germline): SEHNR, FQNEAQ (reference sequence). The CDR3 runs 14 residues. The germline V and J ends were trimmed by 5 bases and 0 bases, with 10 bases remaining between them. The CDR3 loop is CASSPTSMNTEAFF. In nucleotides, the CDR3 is TGTGCCAGCAGCCCGACTTCTATGAACACTGAAGCTTTCTTT.